This T cell receptor (beta chain) is from a study of blood T cells in healthy people across ages. The CDR3 spans 14 residues. J was trimmed by 2 bases and V by 5 bases; bases with no gene match: 4. Germline assignment: CDR1 MNHEY and CDR2 SMNVEV (reference sequence). The second PCR ran roughly 6 to 12 cycles with a sample-barcoded 5' primer and J-beta primers. TCRdb analysed the 5' RACE reads with MiXCR anew, one entry per CDR3 protein. The sample includes hundreds of thousands of distinct CDR3 sequences, approximately 26% of them seen just once. The same data also contributed to another study, on T cells of mothers and their children.

The rearrangement links TRBV27 to TRBJ2-7, with 9 bases aligning to TRBD1. The receptor was isolated from a boy between 2 and 10 years old in good health. Specimen: blood. CDR3 loop: CASSRQGGPYEQYF. In nucleotides, the CDR3 is TGTGCCAGCAGTCGACAGGGGGGACCCTACGAGCAGTACTTC.